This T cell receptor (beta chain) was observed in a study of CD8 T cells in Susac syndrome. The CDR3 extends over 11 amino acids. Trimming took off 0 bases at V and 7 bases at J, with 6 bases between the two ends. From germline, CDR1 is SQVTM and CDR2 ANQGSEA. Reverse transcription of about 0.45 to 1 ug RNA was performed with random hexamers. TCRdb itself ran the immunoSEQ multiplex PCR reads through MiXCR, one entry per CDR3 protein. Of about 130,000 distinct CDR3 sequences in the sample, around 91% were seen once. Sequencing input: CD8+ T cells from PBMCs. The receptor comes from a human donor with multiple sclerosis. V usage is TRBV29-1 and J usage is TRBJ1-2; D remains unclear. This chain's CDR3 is CSVEDVGGYTF. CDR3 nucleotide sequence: TGCAGCGTTGAAGACGTGGGTGGCTACACCTTC.